This is a list of T cell receptor beta chains from one sample in a study of blood T cell repertoires in COVID-19. The data were produced by immunoSEQ multiplex PCR, yet TCRdb's version contains in-frame clones alone and is incomplete. Of 70,000 to 100,000 clones in the sample, 90% to 95% are singletons; the top ten hold approximately 1.6%. Specimen: peripheral blood. Receptor source: a man in his sixties with acute or convalescent COVID-19. Each CDR3 is given with its conserved first and last residue. Fields, in order: V gene, J gene, D gene, clone size, CDR3 protein, CDR3 DNA. A D gene is named only where the DNA matches it firmly. Clone sizes are given selectively: once, few, many, or a class where the clone is expanded.

>TRBV20-1|TRBJ1-2|NA|NA
CSASGKLGANYGYTF
TGCAGTGCTAGTGGTAAACTAGGAGCTAACTATGGCTACACCTTC
>TRBV7-8|TRBJ2-7|NA|NA
CASSLEDRQYF
TGTGCCAGCAGCTTAGAAGACAGGCAGTACTTC
>TRBV18|TRBJ2-1|TRBD1|NA
CASSPPDRVPYNEQFF
TGTGCCAGCTCACCTCCGGACAGGGTGCCCTACAATGAGCAGTTCTTC
>TRBV13|TRBJ1-4|NA|NA
CASSLWQNNEKLFF
TGTGCCAGCAGCTTGTGGCAGAATAATGAAAAACTGTTTTTT
>TRBV6-5|TRBJ1-6|NA|NA
CASSYRGGSPLHF
TGTGCCAGCAGTTACAGGGGGGGATCACCCCTCCACTTT
>TRBV4-1|TRBJ1-1|TRBD1|NA
CASRRTGANTEAFF
TGCGCCAGCAGACGGACAGGAGCGAACACTGAAGCTTTCTTT
>TRBV19|TRBJ1-2|TRBD1|NA
CASSRQGARGYTF
TGTGCCAGTAGTCGGCAGGGGGCACGAGGCTACACCTTC
>TRBV7-9|TRBJ2-1|TRBD2|NA
CASSFGLGLAGKSNEQFF
TGTGCCAGCAGCTTCGGCTTAGGACTAGCGGGAAAGTCGAATGAGCAGTTCTTC
>TRBV25-1|TRBJ2-5|TRBD2|NA
CASSGTSGMETQYF
TGTGCCAGCAGTGGAACTAGCGGGATGGAGACCCAGTACTTC
>TRBV28|TRBJ2-7|TRBD1|NA
CASSPQGVAAYEQYF
TGTGCCAGCAGCCCACAGGGGGTGGCCGCCTACGAGCAGTACTTC
>TRBV12-2|TRBJ1-1|NA|NA
CASRLAQSPGAGNTEAFF
TGTGCAAGTCGCTTAGCGCAATCACCAGGGGCGGGGAACACTGAAGCTTTCTTT
>TRBV14|TRBJ2-3|NA|few
CASSPGLFTDTQYF
TGTGCCAGCAGCCCGGGACTTTTCACAGATACGCAGTATTTT
>TRBV7-2|TRBJ2-1|TRBD2|NA
CASGTSGRDNEQFF
TGTGCCAGCGGAACTAGCGGGAGGGACAATGAGCAGTTCTTC
>TRBV28|TRBJ1-5|NA|NA
CASSMDSVNQPQHF
TGTGCCAGCAGTATGGACAGCGTGAATCAGCCCCAGCATTTT
>TRBV19|TRBJ2-7|NA|NA
CASSPWTVSSYEQYF
TGTGCCAGTAGTCCCTGGACAGTTAGCTCCTACGAGCAGTACTTC
>TRBV6-5|TRBJ2-7|TRBD2|NA
CASREGAGEDEQYF
TGTGCCAGCAGGGAGGGAGCGGGGGAGGACGAGCAGTACTTC
>TRBV5-4|TRBJ2-7|TRBD1|NA
CASSRQGAKAYEQYF
TGTGCCAGCAGCCGACAGGGGGCAAAAGCCTACGAGCAGTACTTC
>TRBV5-4|TRBJ1-4|NA|NA
CASSSDSDNEKLFF
TGTGCCAGCAGCTCGGACAGTGATAATGAAAAACTGTTTTTT
>TRBV19|TRBJ2-1|TRBD2|NA
CASSISGFYAGERGNEQFF
TGTGCCAGTAGTATTTCCGGGTTTTACGCTGGGGAGCGGGGGAATGAGCAGTTCTTC
>TRBV5-4|TRBJ2-5|TRBD2|NA
CASSSPGGGGETQYF
TGTGCCAGCAGCTCGCCAGGTGGGGGAGGGGAGACCCAGTACTTC
>TRBV15|TRBJ2-3|NA|once
CATSREPVGDTQYF
TGTGCCACCAGCAGAGAACCAGTCGGGGATACGCAGTATTTT
>TRBV28|TRBJ2-4|TRBD1|NA
CASSPDRGRDLQYF
TGTGCCAGCAGTCCCGACAGGGGAAGGGATTTACAGTACTTC
>TRBV6-5|TRBJ2-6|TRBD1|NA
CASTDRGSGANVLTF
TGTGCCAGCACAGACAGGGGGTCTGGGGCCAACGTCCTGACTTTC
>TRBV7-3|TRBJ2-7|NA|NA
CASNPGEKCLGEQYF
TGTGCCAGCAACCCTGGGGAGAAATGCCTGGGGGAGCAGTACTTC
>TRBV6-1|TRBJ2-7|TRBD1|NA
CASSDFMGQGAYEQYF
TGTGCCAGCAGTGATTTTATGGGACAGGGGGCCTACGAGCAGTACTTC
>TRBV29-1|TRBJ1-2|NA|NA
CSVQTGREYGYTF
TGCAGCGTGCAGACAGGAAGGGAGTATGGCTACACCTTC
>TRBV29-1|TRBJ2-1|TRBD1|once
CSVGTGGSNEQFF
TGCAGCGTGGGGACAGGGGGTAGCAATGAGCAGTTCTTC
>TRBV19|TRBJ2-1|TRBD1|NA
CASSALWTGGYNEQFF
TGTGCCAGTAGTGCCCTTTGGACAGGGGGTTACAATGAGCAGTTCTTC
>TRBV10-2|TRBJ2-3|TRBD1|NA
CASSPDRGTDTQYF
TGCGCCAGCAGCCCCGACAGGGGGACAGATACGCAGTATTTT
>TRBV19|TRBJ1-2|TRBD1|once
CASSTFGTGRYGYTF
TGTGCCAGTAGTACATTCGGGACAGGGCGCTATGGCTACACCTTC
>TRBV5-1|TRBJ2-7|TRBD2|NA
CASRGEGLYEQYF
TGCGCCAGCCGGGGGGAGGGCCTCTACGAGCAGTACTTC
>TRBV15|TRBJ2-7|NA|NA
CATSREGGAEQYF
TGTGCCACCAGCAGAGAAGGGGGAGCCGAGCAGTACTTC
>TRBV19|TRBJ2-2|NA|NA
CASGQNTGELFF
TGTGCCAGCGGACAGAACACCGGGGAGCTGTTTTTT
>TRBV19|TRBJ2-3|TRBD1|NA
CASRRTGGAGDTQYF
TGTGCCAGTAGGCGTACAGGGGGCGCTGGGGATACGCAGTATTTT
>TRBV3-1/TRBV3-2|TRBJ2-1|NA|NA
CASSQGHESYNEQFF
TGTGCCAGCAGCCAAGGGCACGAATCCTACAATGAGCAGTTCTTC
>TRBV5-1|TRBJ1-1|NA|NA
CASSLTDGLWENTEAFF
TGCGCCAGCAGCTTGACGGACGGACTATGGGAGAACACTGAAGCTTTCTTT
>TRBV4-3|TRBJ2-5|NA|NA
CASSQDGRGGKTQYF
TGCGCCAGCAGCCAAGACGGCAGGGGCGGTAAGACCCAGTACTTC
>TRBV10-1|TRBJ2-2|TRBD1|NA
CASSESGTGFPGELFF
TGCGCCAGCAGTGAGTCCGGGACAGGGTTTCCCGGGGAGCTGTTTTTT
>TRBV11-1|TRBJ2-5|TRBD2|NA
CASSLARSSGKFLETQYF
TGTGCCAGCAGCTTAGCTAGGTCCAGCGGGAAGTTCTTGGAGACCCAGTACTTC
>TRBV9|TRBJ2-3|NA|NA
CASSPPSGSPTDTQYF
TGTGCCAGCAGCCCCCCTTCAGGTTCCCCCACAGATACGCAGTATTTT
>TRBV7-2|TRBJ1-2|TRBD1|NA
CASSKGAGGYGYTF
TGTGCCAGCAGTAAGGGGGCCGGCGGCTATGGCTACACCTTC
>TRBV30|TRBJ1-1|NA|NA
CAWSSNPNTEAFF
TGTGCCTGGAGTAGCAACCCGAACACTGAAGCTTTCTTT
>TRBV10-3|TRBJ2-1|NA|NA
CAISEYRLGNEQFF
TGTGCCATCAGTGAGTACAGGTTGGGGAATGAGCAGTTCTTC
>TRBV21-1|TRBJ2-7|NA|NA
CASRLRRDSDYEQYF
TGTGCCAGCAGATTAAGAAGGGACAGCGACTACGAGCAGTACTTC
>TRBV19|TRBJ2-5|TRBD1|NA
CASSQSTGGSETQYF
TGTGCCAGTAGTCAATCGACAGGGGGCTCGGAGACCCAGTACTTC
>TRBV12-3/TRBV12-4|TRBJ2-1|NA|NA
CASSLTGNEQFF
TGTGCCAGCAGCTTAACAGGTAATGAGCAGTTCTTC
>TRBV5-6|TRBJ2-3|TRBD1|NA
CASSPNRGFVTDTQYF
TGTGCCAGCAGCCCAAACAGGGGTTTTGTCACAGATACGCAGTATTTT
>TRBV29-1|TRBJ2-2|NA|NA
CSVGGAGELFF
TGCAGCGTTGGGGGGGCCGGGGAGCTGTTTTTT
>TRBV5-1|TRBJ2-2|TRBD2|once
CASSFLGLAGAYTGELFF
TGCGCCAGCAGCTTCCTGGGACTAGCGGGAGCTTACACCGGGGAGCTGTTTTTT
>TRBV5-8|TRBJ2-1|NA|NA
CASSGPDRDNEQFF
TGTGCCAGCAGCGGCCCGGACAGAGACAATGAGCAGTTCTTC
>TRBV19|TRBJ2-7|NA|few
CASSGGSLYEQYF
TGTGCCAGTAGTGGTGGGAGCCTGTACGAGCAGTACTTC
>TRBV27|TRBJ2-1|TRBD2|NA
CASSLNSGRADEQFF
TGTGCCAGCAGTTTAAATAGCGGGAGGGCCGATGAGCAGTTCTTC
>TRBV2|TRBJ1-2|NA|NA
CASSLGLGGGYTF
TGTGCCAGCAGCCTGGGGCTCGGCGGTGGCTACACCTTC
>TRBV5-1|TRBJ2-3|NA|NA
CASSLTGRGSTDTQYF
TGCGCCAGCAGCTTGACAGGGAGGGGGAGCACAGATACGCAGTATTTT
>TRBV11-1|TRBJ2-7|TRBD1|NA
CASSVRDRTYEQYF
TGTGCCAGCAGCGTCCGGGACAGAACCTACGAGCAGTACTTC
>TRBV7-9|TRBJ1-1|TRBD1|NA
CASSKETRTGRMNTEAFF
TGTGCCAGCAGCAAAGAAACGAGGACAGGGAGGATGAACACTGAAGCTTTCTTT
>TRBV10-3|TRBJ1-1|NA|NA
CAISESGTVNTEAFF
TGTGCCATCAGTGAGTCGGGCACAGTGAACACTGAAGCTTTCTTT